This paragraph reports one T cell receptor (beta chain). What it binds is unknown. This sample was taken from a study of cytomegalovirus exposure and HLA in healthy donors. General study results and limits: In a later analysis, DRB1 alleles had the most associated TCRs; HLA-C alleles the fewest. Roughly uniform depth of sequencing across donors was assumed in presence/absence analyses. Reportedly, cytomegalovirus status was diagnosed with high sensitivity and specificity.

Germline V lookup: CDR1 MDHEN, CDR2 SYDVKM. The CDR3 is made up of 16 amino acids. V shed 4 bases, J shed 0 bases, and the junction held 7 bases outside the gene matches. The PCR made use of 60 Vbeta and 13 Jbeta primers. Produced via immunoSEQ multiplex PCR; TCRdb's table is partial and in-frame only. Among under 200,000 clones listed, 68% were seen once. The gene calls are TRBV28 and TRBJ1-1; 8 positions match TRBD1. This TCR came from a woman aged 40 to 55 in good health and CMV-seropositive. The source material was PBMCs. CDR3 coding DNA: TGTGCCAGCAGTTCCAGGGGGCGGGCAATGAACACTGAAGCTTTCTTT. Translation gives CASSSRGRAMNTEAFF.